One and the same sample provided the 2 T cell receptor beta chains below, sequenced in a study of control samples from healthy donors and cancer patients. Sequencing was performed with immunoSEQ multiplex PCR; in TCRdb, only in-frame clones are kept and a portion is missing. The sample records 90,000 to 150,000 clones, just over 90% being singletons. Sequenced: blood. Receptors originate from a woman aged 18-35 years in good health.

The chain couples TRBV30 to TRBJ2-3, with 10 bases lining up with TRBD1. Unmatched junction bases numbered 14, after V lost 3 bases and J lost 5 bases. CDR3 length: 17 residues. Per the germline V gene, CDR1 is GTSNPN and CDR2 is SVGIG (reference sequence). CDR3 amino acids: CAWRPKRGQGSVDTQYF. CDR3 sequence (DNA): TGTGCCTGGAGGCCAAAAAGGGGACAGGGGAGTGTAGATACGCAGTATTTT.

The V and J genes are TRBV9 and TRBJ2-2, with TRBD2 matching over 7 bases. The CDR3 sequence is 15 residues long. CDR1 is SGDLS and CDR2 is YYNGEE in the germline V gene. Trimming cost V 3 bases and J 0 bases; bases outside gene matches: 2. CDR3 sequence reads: CASSGGLTNTGELFF. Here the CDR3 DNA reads TGTGCCAGCAGCGGGGGACTAACGAACACCGGGGAGCTGTTTTTT.